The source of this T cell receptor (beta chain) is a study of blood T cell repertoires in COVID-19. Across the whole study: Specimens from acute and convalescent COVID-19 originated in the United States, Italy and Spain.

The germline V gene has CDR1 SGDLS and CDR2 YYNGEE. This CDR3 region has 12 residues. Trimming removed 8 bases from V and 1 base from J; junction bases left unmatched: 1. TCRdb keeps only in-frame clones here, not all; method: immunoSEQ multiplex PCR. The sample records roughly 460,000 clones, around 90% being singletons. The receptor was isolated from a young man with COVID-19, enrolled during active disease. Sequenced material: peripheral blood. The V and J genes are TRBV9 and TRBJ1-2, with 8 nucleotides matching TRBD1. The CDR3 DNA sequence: TGTGCCAGTGGACAGGGTAACTATGGCTACACCTTC. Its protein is CASGQGNYGYTF.